The source of this TCR beta chain is a study of blood T cell repertoires in COVID-19. About the study: Researchers got acute and convalescent COVID-19 samples from the United States, Italy and Spain. PBMCs, B-cell-depleted T cells, or T cells provided the cDNA or gDNA that made up the material.

CDR1 is PRHDT and CDR2 is FYEKMQ in the germline V gene (reference sequence). The V end was cut by 1 base, the J end by 9 bases, with 7 bases between. This CDR3 is 12 amino acids long. Original handling: Estimates of nucleated cell counts were drawn from the amplification of reference gene primers. Method: immunoSEQ multiplex PCR; TCRdb's copy keeps in-frame clones and lacks some. D and trimming were read from the DNA, whereas the V and J calls and clone size are those reported in that table. This table holds 270,000 or so clones, around nine tenths found once. Sequenced sample: peripheral blood. The chain joins TRBV13 to TRBJ2-1; D is uncertain. The sequence derives from a middle-aged woman who had recovered from COVID-19. CDR3 nucleotides: TGTGCCAGCAGCTTAGTTCGGTCTGAGCAGTTCTTC. It encodes CASSLVRSEQFF.